These 21 T cell receptor beta chains came from one sample sequenced in a study of shared clonotypes between healthy human individuals. Sequencing used immunoSEQ multiplex PCR; TCRdb keeps in-frame clones, though not all of them. The table lists millions of clones, 85% to 95% of them singletons, with roughly 0.36% in the top ten. The sample comprised naive CD4+ T cells from PBMCs. The subset is: CD45RA+ positively selected. The receptors originated from a man younger than 35 in good health. Some clones in this sample may be carry-over from other donors' samples.

The chain links TRBV21-1 to TRBJ2-7; TRBD1 was called by the table and not checked on the DNA. TRBV21-1 is flagged as a pseudogene. CDR3 length equals 16 residues. CDR3 nucleotides: TGTGCCAGCACCTCTAAAAGGGGGGACAGCTCCTACGAGCAGTACTTC. Protein: CASTSKRGDSSYEQYF.

With respect to this clone: The same CDR3 is also encoded by other DNA sequences in this sample. The chain has TRBV28 and TRBJ2-7; D is undetermined. The CDR3 is 13 residues long. Germline assignment: CDR1 MDHEN and CDR2 SYDVKM. Trimming pared 3 bases from V and 0 bases from J, leaving 6 bases between. The CDR3 spells CASSFLGSYEQYF. The CDR3 nucleotides read TGTGCCAGCAGTTTTTTGGGCTCCTACGAGCAGTACTTC.

This clone was seen just once. The chain links TRBV30 to TRBJ2-7; tentatively, D is TRBD2 (7 bases). Germline V CDR1 and CDR2: GTSNPN, SVGIG (reference sequence). The CDR3 covers 14 residues. V lost 0 bases to trimming and J lost 6 bases, with 15 bases between them. The CDR3 nucleotides read TGTGCCTGGAGTGTAGGGGGAGGGATAATCGAGCAGTACTTC. It yields the protein CAWSVGGGIIEQYF. The variable domain in full, completed from reference TRBV30 and TRBJ2-7, reads SQTIHQWPATLVQPVGSPLSLECTVEGTSNPNLYWYRQAAGRGLQLLFYSVGIGQISSEVPQNLSASRPQDRQFILSSKKLLLSDSGFYLCAWSVGGGIIEQYFGPGTRLTVT.

In nucleotides, the CDR3 is TGTGCCAGCAGTGTGGAAAGGCCAGACTCTGGAAACACCATATATTTT. Encoded protein: CASSVERPDSGNTIYF. This rearrangement joins TRBV2 to TRBJ1-3; D is undetermined. CDR1 is SNHLY and CDR2 is FYNNEI in the germline V gene. Trimming took off 4 bases at V and 0 bases at J, with 13 bases between the two ends. The CDR3 is 16 amino acids.

The chain is built from TRBV25-1 and TRBJ2-2, with 9 bases lining up with TRBD1. CDR1 and CDR2 from the germline V gene are MGHDK and SYGVNS. The CDR3 consists of 14 residues. The V segment lost 6 bases and the J segment 6 bases; nucleotides outside the gene matches: 5. The DNA for the CDR3 is TGTGCCAGCAGCCCACAGGGGGCGGCCGGGGAGCTGTTTTTT. Residues: CASSPQGAAGELFF.

This clone has a single count. J is TRBJ2-7 and V is TRBV9; D unresolved. CDR3 length: 13 residues. Germline V gene data show CDR1 as SGDLS and CDR2 as YYNGEE. Trimming took 1 base from V and 5 from J, leaving 10 bases between them. The DNA for the CDR3 is TGTGCCAGCAGCGTAACGTTGGACGACGAGCAGTACTTC. This encodes CASSVTLDDEQYF. Supplemented by reference TRBV9 and TRBJ2-7, the full variable domain reads DSGVTQTPKHLITATGQRVTLRCSPRSGDLSVYWYQQSLDQGLQFLIQYYNGEERAKGNILERFSAQQFPDLHSELNLSSLELGDSALYFCASSVTLDDEQYFGPGTRLTVT.

As for this clone: In the same sample, other DNA sequences code for this CDR3. V gene TRBV29-1 combines with J gene TRBJ2-5; possibly TRBD2 for D (6 bases). Trimming took 7 bases from V and 3 from J, leaving 12 bases between them. CDR3 length equals 12 residues. Per the germline V gene, CDR1 is SQVTM and CDR2 is ANQGSEA. The chain's CDR3 is CSAAGGEETQYF. In DNA form, the CDR3 reads TGCAGCGCCGCCGGAGGGGAAGAGACCCAGTACTTC.

V gene TRBV9 combines with J gene TRBJ2-3; 14 bases agree with TRBD2. V gave up 6 bases and J gave up 2 bases; unmatched junction bases: 5. The CDR3 contains 16 residues. The germline V gene has CDR1 SGDLS and CDR2 YYNGEE. The CDR3 DNA reads as TGTGCCAGCACCCCGACTAGCGGGAGGGACACAGATACGCAGTATTTT. It is translated as CASTPTSGRDTDTQYF.

The chain's CDR3 is CASSSREGGVYEQYF. The DNA of the CDR3 is TGTGCCAGCAGCTCCCGGGAAGGGGGTGTCTACGAGCAGTACTTC. V gene TRBV11-2 combines with J gene TRBJ2-7, with a possible D match to TRBD1 (6 bases). The CDR3 totals 15 residues. Trimming took 4 bases from V and 3 from J, leaving 16 bases between them. Germline assignment: CDR1 SGHAT and CDR2 FQNNGV.

The V gene is TRBV4-1, the J gene TRBJ1-4; D not certain. CDR1 is MGHRA, CDR2 YSYEKL, per germline. The CDR3 contains 16 residues. The V end lost 3 bases, the J end lost 0 bases, and 11 bases lay between the germline ends. The CDR3 sequence is CASSHPGITTNEKLFF. The CDR3, as DNA: TGCGCCAGCAGCCACCCTGGGATAACAACTAATGAAAAACTGTTTTTT.

The V and J genes are TRBV6-6 and TRBJ2-7; 7 positions agree with TRBD1. Germline CDR1 reads MNHNY; CDR2 reads SVGAGI (reference sequence). The J segment lost 0 bases and the V segment lost 6 bases, leaving 8 bases of the junction unmatched. CDR3 size: 15 residues. The CDR3 is CASRQGQDPSYEQYF. The CDR3 bases are TGTGCCAGCAGACAAGGACAGGACCCCTCCTACGAGCAGTACTTC.

V and J are TRBV5-8 and TRBJ1-1, with D possibly being TRBD1 (5 bases). There are 14 residues in the CDR3. The germline gives CDR1 SGHTS, CDR2 YDEGEE. Trimming took 4 bases from V and 0 from J, leaving 10 bases between them. This chain's CDR3 is CASSLPGVNTEAFF. CDR3 in DNA: TGTGCCAGCAGCCTCCCGGGGGTGAACACTGAAGCTTTCTTT.

V gene TRBV2 combines with J gene TRBJ2-3; perhaps TRBD2 as D (6 bases). The V end was cut by 4 bases, the J end by 4 bases, with 12 bases between. Germline CDR1 and CDR2: SNHLY and FYNNEI. This CDR3 has 14 residues. CDR3 protein: CASSGLDLPDTQYF. In DNA form, the CDR3 reads TGTGCCAGCAGTGGACTAGACCTCCCAGATACGCAGTATTTT.

The J gene is TRBJ2-1, the V gene TRBV5-1, with TRBD1 matching over 7 bases. V shed 7 bases, J shed 8 bases, and the junction held 15 bases outside the gene matches. The CDR3 extends over 15 amino acids. CDR1 SGHRS and CDR2 YFSETQ come from the germline V gene. This chain's CDR3 is CASSTQGVVIDEQFF. CDR3 nucleotide sequence: TGCGCCAGCTCCACGCAGGGGGTTGTAATCGATGAGCAGTTCTTC.

The gene calls are TRBV19 and TRBJ2-5; 15 bases align to TRBD2. The CDR3 sequence is 17 residues long. The ends lost 5 bases at V and 5 bases at J; junction bases unmatched: 9. CDR1 is LNHDA and CDR2 is SQIVND in the germline V gene (reference sequence). The CDR3 nucleotides read TGTGCCAGTAGTTCGACCGGGACTAGCGGGAGGCGGGAGACCCAGTACTTC. It codes for CASSSTGTSGRRETQYF.

This chain connects TRBV28 to TRBJ2-7; 7 bases match TRBD1. Germline CDR1 and CDR2: MDHEN and SYDVKM. The CDR3 contains 14 residues. Trimming removed 8 bases from V and 0 bases from J; junction bases left unmatched: 7. This CDR3 is CASGAGTDSYEQYF. The DNA for the CDR3 is TGTGCCAGCGGGGCCGGGACAGACTCCTACGAGCAGTACTTC. The whole variable domain, filled in from reference TRBV28 and TRBJ2-7, reads DVKVTQSSRYLVKRTGEKVFLECVQDMDHENMFWYRQDPGLGLRLIYFSYDVKMKEKGDIPEGYSVSREKKERFSLILESASTNQTSMYLCASGAGTDSYEQYFGPGTRLTVT.

A remark on this clone: It may be a read error: a sequence one base away is much more abundant. The chain combines TRBV7-6 with TRBJ2-2; D gene uncertain. The CDR3 covers 11 residues. CDR1 and CDR2 (germline): SGHVS, FNYEAQ. V lost 2 bases, J lost 6 bases, and 1 base lay in between. The CDR3 DNA reads TGTGCCAGCAGCTTATCCGGGGAGCTGTTTTTT. This sequence encodes CASSLSGELFF.

The chain combines TRBV5-1 with TRBJ1-4; 11 bases are shared with TRBD1. CDR3 length: 16 amino acids. J gave up 2 bases and V 9 bases, and 9 bases lay outside the gene matches. In germline, CDR1 is SGHRS, CDR2 YFSETQ. CDR3 amino acids: CATIGQGAGTNEKLFF. CDR3 in DNA: TGCGCCACCATCGGACAGGGGGCAGGGACTAATGAAAAACTGTTTTTT.

CDR3 in amino acids: CASGLAGESHTEAFF. The CDR3 DNA reads TGCGCCAGCGGACTCGCGGGGGAAAGTCACACTGAAGCTTTCTTT. The J gene is TRBJ1-1, the V gene TRBV5-1, with a possible D match to TRBD1 (5 bases). V was pared by 7 bases and J by 3 bases, with 19 bases between. Germline V gene data show CDR1 as SGHRS and CDR2 as YFSETQ. This CDR3 has 15 amino acids.

The chain joins TRBV2 to TRBJ2-1; 13 positions agree with TRBD2. V lost 8 bases, J lost 0 bases, and 4 bases stayed unmatched. Germline V lookup: CDR1 SNHLY, CDR2 FYNNEI. The CDR3 consists of 16 residues. CDR3 bases: TGTGCCAGCGGGACTAGCGGGGTGAGCTCCTACAATGAGCAGTTCTTC. Translated, it gives CASGTSGVSSYNEQFF. Together with reference TRBV2 and TRBJ2-1, the CDR3 gives the full variable domain: EPEVTQTPSHQVTQMGQEVILRCVPISNHLYFYWYRQILGQKVEFLVSFYNNEISEKSEIFDDQFSVERPDGSNFTLKIRSTKLEDSAMYFCASGTSGVSSYNEQFFGPGTRLTVL.

The chain carries TRBV5-1 and TRBJ2-1, with 9 bases identical to TRBD1. The trim removed 0 bases at V and 7 bases at J, leaving 8 bases unmatched. The CDR3 covers 16 residues. Germline lookup yields CDR1 SGHRS and CDR2 YFSETQ. For the CDR3, the DNA is TGCGCCAGCAGCTTGGAGCCCCCGGGACAGGGAAATGAGCAGTTCTTC. The encoded protein is CASSLEPPGQGNEQFF.